Here is one T cell receptor (beta chain) with its context. The sample comes from a study of blood T cell repertoires in COVID-19. The method was immunoSEQ multiplex PCR; TCRdb's version includes in-frame clones alone and lacks a portion of them. Seen here are about 150,000 clones, about 80% observed once, and the top ten hold roughly 0.58%. The CDR3 totals 15 residues. Germline V gene sequence: CDR1 LNHDA, CDR2 SQIVND (reference sequence). V lost 5 bases, J lost 3 bases, and 9 bases stayed unmatched. The source material was peripheral blood. This sequence originates from a man aged 55 to 69 with acute or convalescent COVID-19. The V call is TRBV19, the J call TRBJ2-7, with 8 bases matching TRBD2. The CDR3 spells CASSLQAGEFYEQYF. The CDR3, as DNA: TGTGCCAGTAGTCTCCAAGCGGGGGAGTTCTACGAGCAGTACTTC.